Each of the 24 T cell receptor beta chains below was sequenced from the same sample in a study of T cells after yellow fever vaccination. TCRdb used MiXCR to reprocess the 5' RACE reads, holding one entry per CDR3 protein. The data show 150,000 to 200,000 distinct CDR3 sequences, with roughly 11% seen just once and roughly a third held by the top ten. The source material was CD8+ T cells sorted from PBMCs, sampled 15 days after the yellow fever booster vaccination. These receptors were collected from a man aged 18 to 29 who received the YFV17D yellow fever vaccine.

V is TRBV4-1 and J is TRBJ2-7; 7 bases match TRBD2. Germline CDR1 MGHRA, CDR2 YSYEKL. The CDR3 length is 14 residues. The V segment lost 0 bases and the J segment 4 bases; nucleotides outside the gene matches: 3. In nucleotides, the CDR3 is TGCGCCAGCAGCCAAGATTGGGGGGGTTACGAGCAGTACTTC. Protein sequence: CASSQDWGGYEQYF.

The genes are TRBV13 and TRBJ1-1; no clear D. The germline V gene has CDR1 PRHDT and CDR2 FYEKMQ (reference sequence). V dropped 5 bases and J dropped 3 bases, with 10 bases sitting between them. The CDR3 contains 13 residues. CDR3 protein: CASSPHSYTEAFF. CDR3 in DNA: TGTGCCAGCAGCCCCCACAGTTACACTGAAGCTTTCTTT.

The chain links TRBV20-1 to TRBJ2-5, with D possibly being TRBD1 (5 bases). This CDR3 region has 15 residues. V lost 0 bases and J lost 5, with 16 bases in between. The V gene's germline CDR1 is DFQATT and CDR2 SNEGSKA (reference sequence). Here the CDR3 DNA reads TGCAGTGCTAGAGAAAGCAGGACAACCCGGGAGACCCAGTACTTC. It yields the protein CSARESRTTRETQYF.

V gene TRBV28 combines with J gene TRBJ2-5, with D tentatively TRBD2 (6 bases). From germline, CDR1 is MDHEN and CDR2 SYDVKM. The CDR3 loop spans 15 amino acids. The V and J ends lost 7 bases and 0 bases respectively, with 15 bases between them. CDR3 nucleotide sequence: TGTGCCAGCACTCCCCCGGGACTCCACCAAGAGACCCAGTACTTC. Its protein is CASTPPGLHQETQYF.

This clonotype was observed a few times. CDR3 sequence (DNA): TGTGCCAGCAGCTTAAGGTCCGCGGGGGACATCACAGATACGCAGTATTTT. This codes for CASSLRSAGDITDTQYF. V and J are TRBV7-3 and TRBJ2-3; tentative D call: TRBD2 (7 bases). CDR1 and CDR2 (germline): SGHTA, FQGTGA. This CDR3 spans 17 amino acids. The V end lost 1 base, the J end lost 2 bases, and 16 bases lay between the germline ends.

The V gene is TRBV27, the J gene TRBJ2-7, with D perhaps assigned TRBD1 or TRBD2 (5 bases each). The germline V and J ends were trimmed by 2 bases and 4 bases, with 15 bases remaining between them. This CDR3 contains 15 residues. CDR1 is MNHEY and CDR2 is SMNVEV in the germline V gene (reference sequence). This CDR3 is CASSLSPGPGYEQYF. The DNA for the CDR3 is TGTGCCAGCAGTTTAAGCCCGGGGCCGGGATACGAGCAGTACTTC.

The V gene is TRBV5-6, the J gene TRBJ1-1, with TRBD1 matching 7 bases. Germline V gene lookup returns CDR1 SGHDT and CDR2 YYEEEE. CDR3 size: 15 residues. Losses at the gene ends were 0 bases for V and 1 base for J; bases not matched to a gene: 3. The chain's CDR3 is CASSLEGAWNTEAFF. Written as DNA, the CDR3 is TGTGCCAGCAGCTTGGAGGGGGCCTGGAACACTGAAGCTTTCTTT.

This clonotype was detected only a few times. The chain carries TRBV7-9 and TRBJ2-4, with D perhaps assigned TRBD1 or TRBD2 (6 bases each). Trimming shortened V by 2 bases and J by 0 bases, and 8 bases separated the two germline ends. The CDR3 sequence is 15 residues long. The germline CDR1 and CDR2 sequences are SEHNR and FQNEAQ (reference sequence). In DNA form, the CDR3 reads TGTGCCAGCAGCTTACCGGGGGCAGCCAAAAACATTCAGTACTTC. Translation: CASSLPGAAKNIQYF.

The chain carries TRBV29-1 and TRBJ2-7, with D hard to call. V was trimmed by 4 bases and J by 1 base, leaving 11 bases between them. CDR3 size: 13 residues. CDR1 and CDR2 (germline): SQVTM, ANQGSEA. The CDR3 DNA follows: TGCAGCGTTGTGGTACAAAATTCCTACGAGCAGTACTTC. Amino acids: CSVVVQNSYEQYF.

This clonotype was counted only a few times. The rearrangement uses TRBV7-8 and TRBJ1-6; a possible D gene is TRBD1 (5 bases). Trimming left V 7 bases short and J 9 bases short, with 22 bases between. The CDR3 extends over 16 amino acids. Germline V gene data show CDR1 as SGHVS and CDR2 as FQNEAQ. This chain's CDR3 is CASTLGGERRSSPLHF. The CDR3 DNA sequence: TGTGCCAGCACCTTGGGGGGGGAAAGGAGGAGTTCACCCCTCCACTTT.

This chain uses TRBV5-1 with TRBJ2-1, with a possible D match to TRBD2 (6 bases). Germline V CDR1 and CDR2: SGHRS, YFSETQ. CDR3 length: 11 residues. The germline V and J ends were trimmed by 7 bases and 8 bases, with 10 bases remaining between them. The DNA of the CDR3 is TGCGCCAGCTGGGGGGTCGATGAGCAGTTCTTC. Its protein is CASWGVDEQFF.

This clonotype appeared once. The chain has TRBV4-2 and TRBJ1-2; D is perhaps TRBD1 (6 bases). Between the trimmed V and J ends, which lost 3 bases and 8 bases, there was a span of 13 bases. This CDR3 spans 13 amino acids. Germline values: CDR1 LGHNA, CDR2 YNFKEQ. The CDR3 region is CASSQGHPAGYTF. Written as DNA, the CDR3 is TGTGCCAGCAGCCAGGGACACCCCGCCGGCTACACCTTC.

The V and J genes are TRBV5-1 and TRBJ1-1, with 7 positions matching TRBD1. This CDR3 region has 12 residues. CDR1 is SGHRS and CDR2 is YFSETQ in the germline V gene. Germline trimming cut 4 bases from V and 6 bases from J; bases unmatched to any gene: 3. The chain's CDR3 is CASSEDRAEAFF. CDR3 sequence (DNA): TGCGCCAGCAGCGAAGACAGGGCTGAAGCTTTCTTT.

The V and J genes are TRBV5-1 and TRBJ1-1; D perhaps matches TRBD1 (6 bases). V lost 4 bases and J lost 0, with 13 bases in between. This CDR3 is built from 15 residues. The germline V gene has CDR1 SGHRS and CDR2 YFSETQ. The CDR3 here is CASSIRQALNTEAFF. CDR3 bases: TGCGCCAGCAGCATCAGACAGGCTCTGAACACTGAAGCTTTCTTT.

The sample holds a few counts of this clonotype. The genes are TRBV7-9 and TRBJ2-1, with TRBD2 matching over 9 bases. This CDR3 is 20 amino acids long. Losses at the gene ends were 4 bases for V and 8 bases for J; bases not matched to a gene: 24. Germline-derived CDR1 and CDR2 are SEHNR and FQNEAQ (reference sequence). The DNA for the CDR3 is TGTGCCAGCAGCTCGACCTTTAGCGGGGGCCCCACCGCCCCCTTGGATGAGCAGTTCTTC. This codes for CASSSTFSGGPTAPLDEQFF.

The J gene is TRBJ2-7, the V gene TRBV19; 12 nucleotides align to TRBD2. The CDR3 consists of 11 residues. Germline CDR1 and CDR2: LNHDA and SQIVND (reference sequence). The ends lost 8 bases at V and 9 bases at J; junction bases unmatched: 2. CDR3 sequence reads: CASGLAGMQYF. CDR3 nucleotide sequence: TGTGCCAGTGGACTAGCGGGGATGCAGTACTTC.

V is TRBV21-1 and J is TRBJ2-3; the D call in the table, TRBD2, was not verified against the DNA. TRBV21-1 is termed a pseudogene. There are 20 residues in the CDR3. This CDR3 is CASSLRTSGPPRVGTDTQYF. The DNA for the CDR3 is TGTGCCAGCAGCCTTAGGACTAGCGGACCTCCCCGAGTAGGCACAGATACGCAGTATTTT.

This clonotype was seen a few times. This chain uses TRBV4-2 with TRBJ1-2; 8 bases are a match to TRBD1. The CDR3 spans 15 residues. The trim removed 1 base at V and 3 bases at J, leaving 4 bases unmatched. Germline V gives CDR1 LGHNA, CDR2 YNFKEQ. The CDR3 region has the DNA TGTGCCAGCAGCCAAGGGGAACAGGGGGACTATGGCTACACCTTC. The encoded protein is CASSQGEQGDYGYTF.

The J gene is TRBJ1-2, the V gene TRBV7-9, with D possibly TRBD1 on 5 matching bases. This CDR3 is built from 15 residues. V lost 5 bases, J lost 6 bases, and 19 bases lay in between. Germline V gene sequence: CDR1 SEHNR, CDR2 FQNEAQ (reference sequence). Here the CDR3 DNA reads TGTGCCAGCAGCGCCGGGCCATATGGGGCTCATGGCTACACCTTC. Amino acid sequence: CASSAGPYGAHGYTF.

This chain links TRBV19 with TRBJ2-7; 9 nucleotides align to TRBD2. V was pared by 10 bases and J by 4 bases, with 5 bases of the junction left unmatched. The CDR3 runs to 12 residues. The germline gives CDR1 LNHDA, CDR2 SQIVND (reference sequence). CDR3 nucleotides: TGTGCCACCTTAGCGGGGGATTACGAGCAGTACTTC. This codes for CATLAGDYEQYF.

This chain joins TRBV9 and TRBJ2-3; D is ambiguous. Trimming stripped 1 base from V and 4 bases from J, with 13 bases between. The germline V gene encodes CDR1 SGDLS and CDR2 YYNGEE. The CDR3 has 15 amino acids. This CDR3 is CASSVSGAAADTQYF. DNA of the CDR3: TGTGCCAGCAGCGTAAGTGGCGCCGCGGCAGATACGCAGTATTTT. Complete variable domain (other parts from reference TRBV9 and TRBJ2-3): DSGVTQTPKHLITATGQRVTLRCSPRSGDLSVYWYQQSLDQGLQFLIQYYNGEERAKGNILERFSAQQFPDLHSELNLSSLELGDSALYFCASSVSGAAADTQYFGPGTRLTVL.

This clonotype was detected many times. The genes are TRBV10-3 and TRBJ2-2; D perhaps matches TRBD1 (6 bases). The CDR3 extends over 18 amino acids. Trimming cost V 1 base and J 0 bases, with 15 bases left between them. Germline V lookup: CDR1 ENHRY, CDR2 SYGVKD. The CDR3 region has the DNA TGTGCCATCAGTGAGTTAACAGGGCCGGATACGAACACCGGGGAGCTGTTTTTT. It codes for CAISELTGPDTNTGELFF.

This clonotype was seen a handful of times. The chain employs TRBV4-3 and TRBJ1-5, with D tentatively TRBD1 (5 bases). The CDR3 contains 16 residues. From germline, CDR1 is LGHNA and CDR2 YSLEER. Trimming removed 0 bases from V and 3 bases from J, with 12 bases in between. Here the CDR3 DNA reads TGCGCCAGCAGCCAAGATTGGGGACGGCACAATCAGCCCCAGCATTTT. As protein: CASSQDWGRHNQPQHF.

The sample holds a few counts of this clonotype. The chain recombines TRBV14 with TRBJ1-4; 11 bases match TRBD1. Germline assignment: CDR1 SGHDN and CDR2 FVKESK. Unmatched junction bases numbered 13, after V lost 4 bases and J lost 0 bases. This CDR3 is 20 amino acids long. The CDR3 bases are TGTGCCAGCAGCCCAATTGGACAGGGGGCCCTAGGGGCAACTAATGAAAAACTGTTTTTT. As protein: CASSPIGQGALGATNEKLFF.